Listed below are T cell receptor beta chains from one sample, sequenced in a study of a mutant IDH1 vaccine in newly diagnosed glioma. No antigen has been assigned to these receptors. Sequencing used immunoSEQ multiplex PCR; TCRdb keeps in-frame clones, though not all of them. The table lists just under 80,000 clones, about 91% of them singletons. Material: PBMCs, obtained from a glioma patient whose treatment included an IDH1 peptide vaccine. The receptors originated from a woman aged 50 to 60 with glioma. CDR3s include the opening cysteine and the closing phenylalanine or tryptophan. Fields, in order: V gene, J gene, CDR3 protein.

v_call: TRBV30; j_call: TRBJ2-2; cdr3_aa: CAWSLARNGELFF
v_call: TRBV5-1; j_call: TRBJ1-2; cdr3_aa: CASSLSQNNGYTF
v_call: TRBV5-6; j_call: TRBJ1-2; cdr3_aa: CASHDRGRYGYTF
v_call: TRBV5-6; j_call: TRBJ2-3; cdr3_aa: CASSPLAGEADTQYF
v_call: TRBV9; j_call: TRBJ1-1; cdr3_aa: CASSVGTGGTEAFF
v_call: TRBV11-2; j_call: TRBJ2-3; cdr3_aa: CASSLAGLAGGRADTQYF
v_call: TRBV30; j_call: TRBJ1-2; cdr3_aa: CAWSNGGARGYTF
v_call: TRBV6-6; j_call: TRBJ1-2; cdr3_aa: CASGLNYGYTF
v_call: TRBV27; j_call: TRBJ1-4; cdr3_aa: CASSLSRGTNEKLFF
v_call: TRBV5-6; j_call: TRBJ2-7; cdr3_aa: CASSRRPGALEGSYEQYF
v_call: TRBV5-8; j_call: TRBJ2-7; cdr3_aa: CASSFGGAYEQYF
v_call: TRBV30; j_call: TRBJ1-1; cdr3_aa: CAGTYDRVNTEAFF
v_call: TRBV6-5; j_call: TRBJ1-1; cdr3_aa: CASSKNRGSNTEAFF
v_call: TRBV11-2; j_call: TRBJ2-1; cdr3_aa: CASSFSGRGEQFF
v_call: TRBV29-1; j_call: TRBJ2-5; cdr3_aa: CSVLPEGKQETQYF
v_call: TRBV28; j_call: TRBJ1-4; cdr3_aa: CASSLWGRGNEKLFF
v_call: TRBV19; j_call: TRBJ1-4; cdr3_aa: CASSIREKLFF
v_call: TRBV5-1; j_call: TRBJ2-5; cdr3_aa: CASSPGQGETQYF
v_call: TRBV28; j_call: TRBJ2-6; cdr3_aa: CASSYLASGANVLTF
v_call: TRBV19; j_call: TRBJ1-1; cdr3_aa: CASSITGVNTEAFF
v_call: TRBV5-1; j_call: TRBJ2-7; cdr3_aa: CASSLGGGQEQYF
v_call: TRBV5-6; j_call: TRBJ2-5; cdr3_aa: CASSGRDSQETQYF
v_call: TRBV5-1; j_call: TRBJ1-1; cdr3_aa: CASRLERGTEAFF
v_call: TRBV6-5; j_call: TRBJ2-7; cdr3_aa: CASSYSDGGFYEQYF
v_call: TRBV2; j_call: TRBJ1-3; cdr3_aa: CASSGGDTGNTIYF
v_call: TRBV11-1; j_call: TRBJ2-3; cdr3_aa: CASSLTSDSTDTQYF
v_call: TRBV6-1; j_call: TRBJ1-1; cdr3_aa: CASSERQGNMNTEAFF
v_call: TRBV6-1; j_call: TRBJ2-3; cdr3_aa: CAWRGGLPSTDTQYF
v_call: TRBV5-1; j_call: TRBJ2-5; cdr3_aa: CASSSFSGTGMQETQYF
v_call: TRBV27; j_call: TRBJ2-3; cdr3_aa: CASSLTRETDTQYF
v_call: TRBV28; j_call: TRBJ1-2; cdr3_aa: CASSFLDRGEGGYTF
v_call: TRBV18; j_call: TRBJ1-1; cdr3_aa: CASSPRRDTEAFF
v_call: TRBV11-2; j_call: TRBJ2-7; cdr3_aa: CASSSGALTYEQYF
v_call: TRBV6-1; j_call: TRBJ2-7; cdr3_aa: CASSALQGASYEQYF
v_call: TRBV19; j_call: TRBJ1-1; cdr3_aa: CASSPVRDTEAFF
v_call: TRBV9; j_call: TRBJ1-3; cdr3_aa: CASSVGGLEKGNTIYF
v_call: TRBV6-4; j_call: TRBJ2-1; cdr3_aa: CASSDSGQGVGEQFF
v_call: TRBV19; j_call: TRBJ2-1; cdr3_aa: CASSAPGLATYNEQFF
v_call: TRBV28; j_call: TRBJ2-3; cdr3_aa: CASSPGTGGARGTQYF
v_call: TRBV30; j_call: TRBJ2-7; cdr3_aa: CAWTSGTIYEQYF
v_call: TRBV6-1; j_call: TRBJ2-7; cdr3_aa: CASSEKSPYEQYF
v_call: TRBV7-9; j_call: TRBJ2-5; cdr3_aa: CASSLVGSGETQYF
v_call: TRBV4-1; j_call: TRBJ2-1; cdr3_aa: CASSQDLGTSGRGNEQFF
v_call: TRBV10-2; j_call: TRBJ2-7; cdr3_aa: CASSSGTKSSYEQYF
v_call: TRBV11-1; j_call: TRBJ2-5; cdr3_aa: CASKGGQAKETQYF
v_call: TRBV5-1; j_call: TRBJ2-1; cdr3_aa: CASSLSGYEQFF